This passage covers 22 T cell receptor beta chains from one sample sequenced in a study of OX40 agonist ivuxolimab in advanced cancers. The method behind the library was the immunoSEQ multiplex PCR assay. Drawn from immuneACCESS, this table holds only the in-frame rearrangements with V and J called that TCRdb kept. Clones are partly lost; checked studies trace under half to an unresolved V gene and leave the rest unexplained. The sample includes approximately 44,000 clones, with roughly 80% observed a single time. The ten largest clones take up about 9.4% of the sample. The sample in question was CD4+ or CD8+ T cells sorted from blood, obtained in a trial of the OX40 agonist ivuxolimab. Receptors originate from an adult with an advanced solid tumor such as melanoma, head and neck, liver or kidney cancer.

The chain uses TRBV2 and TRBJ1-1; D unresolved. Germline V gives CDR1 SNHLY, CDR2 FYNNEI. This CDR3 is 14 amino acids long. Trimming took 3 bases from V and 1 from J, leaving 9 bases between them. DNA for the CDR3: TGTGCCAGCAGTGACTGGTATAGGAACACTGAAGCTTTCTTT. Encoded protein: CASSDWYRNTEAFF.

This clone was detected a few times. The V gene is TRBV7-7, the J gene TRBJ2-3; D is undetermined. This CDR3 is built from 14 residues. Germline CDR1 SSHAT, CDR2 FNYEAQ (reference sequence). The V gene lost 5 bases and the J gene lost 4 bases, with 13 bases spanning the gap. The CDR3: CASSLGMSADTQYF. The CDR3 region has the DNA TGTGCCAGCAGCCTTGGCATGAGCGCAGATACGCAGTATTTT.

The chain recombines TRBV4-1 with TRBJ2-3, with D hard to call. CDR1 and CDR2 (germline): MGHRA, YSYEKL. The CDR3 runs to 16 residues. V lost 2 bases to trimming and J lost 3 bases, with 15 bases between them. The CDR3 loop is CASSQPAVSRTDTQYF. The CDR3 DNA sequence: TGCGCCAGCAGCCAACCCGCTGTCTCGCGAACAGATACGCAGTATTTT.

The CDR3 bases are TGCGCCAGCAGCTCCTCCTGGACAGGTAACACTGAAGCTTTCTTT. As protein: CASSSSWTGNTEAFF. J is TRBJ1-1 and V is TRBV5-1, with 7 bases fitting TRBD1. Trimming at V came to 3 bases and at J to 2 bases, leaving 7 bases not matched to a gene. Germline V gene data show CDR1 as SGHRS and CDR2 as YFSETQ. The length of the CDR3 is 15 residues.

The chain carries TRBV9 and TRBJ2-3, with D tentatively TRBD1 (6 bases). Germline V gives CDR1 SGDLS, CDR2 YYNGEE. V was pared by 0 bases and J by 0 bases, with 8 bases between. CDR3 size: 15 residues. The CDR3 is CASSVAGDSTDTQYF. The CDR3 region has the DNA TGTGCCAGCAGCGTAGCAGGGGACAGCACAGATACGCAGTATTTT.

J is TRBJ2-1 and V is TRBV7-2; D is uncertain. The CDR3 contains 12 residues. Germline V lookup: CDR1 SGHTA, CDR2 FQGNSA. Trimming left V 3 bases short and J 5 bases short, with 5 bases between. CDR3 nucleotide sequence: TGTGCCAGCAGCTTCCTTAACAATGAGCAGTTCTTC. It codes for CASSFLNNEQFF. The entire variable domain, with the rest obtained from reference TRBV7-2 and TRBJ2-1, is as follows: GAGVSQSPSNKVTEKGKDVELRCDPISGHTALYWYRQSLGQGLEFLIYFQGNSAPDKSGLPSDRFSAERTGGSVSTLTIQRTQQEDSAVYLCASSFLNNEQFFGPGTRLTVL.

This rearrangement joins TRBV7-3 to TRBJ2-5, with a tentative D call TRBD2 (7 bases). The germline V gene has CDR1 SGHTA and CDR2 FQGTGA. CDR3 length equals 13 residues. V lost 5 bases to trimming and J lost 5 bases, with 12 bases between them. This CDR3 reads CASSKGGRETQYF. CDR3 bases: TGTGCCAGCAGCAAGGGGGGGCGCGAGACCCAGTACTTC. The variable domain in full, completed from reference TRBV7-3 and TRBJ2-5, reads GAGVSQTPSNKVTEKGKYVELRCDPISGHTALYWYRQSLGQGPEFLIYFQGTGAADDSGLPNDRFFAVRPEGSVSTLKIQRTERGDSAVYLCASSKGGRETQYFGPGTRLLVL.

The rearrangement links TRBV18 to TRBJ2-5, with D hard to call. V was trimmed by 5 bases and J by 1 base, leaving 5 bases between them. The CDR3 spans 12 residues. CDR1 KGHSH and CDR2 LQKENI come from the germline V gene. CDR3 bases: TGTGCCAGCTCAACCCGCCAAGAGACCCAGTACTTC. Translation: CASSTRQETQYF.

The V and J genes are TRBV5-1 and TRBJ2-7; 7 nucleotides agree with TRBD1. V lost 0 bases, J lost 2 bases, and 5 bases stayed unmatched. The CDR3 has 15 residues. Germline lookup yields CDR1 SGHRS and CDR2 YFSETQ. The CDR3 region is CASSLGGGNAYEQYF. In DNA, the CDR3 is TGCGCCAGCAGCTTGGGAGGGGGCAACGCCTACGAGCAGTACTTC.

V is TRBV19 and J is TRBJ2-1, with 11 bases lining up with TRBD2. The CDR3 sequence is 15 residues long. V lost 3 bases, J lost 10 bases, and 8 bases stayed unmatched. Germline loops: CDR1 LNHDA, CDR2 SQIVND (reference sequence). CDR3 sequence reads: CASSIGLAGGEEQFF. The DNA for the CDR3 is TGTGCCAGTAGTATTGGTCTAGCGGGAGGAGAAGAGCAGTTCTTC.

The rearrangement uses TRBV7-9 and TRBJ2-1, with TRBD1 matching 9 bases. Germline CDR1 reads SEHNR; CDR2 reads FQNEAQ (reference sequence). Germline trimming cut 5 bases from V and 9 bases from J; bases unmatched to any gene: 8. The CDR3 length is 14 residues. The CDR3 sequence: CASSPGQGEGEQFF. DNA for the CDR3: TGTGCCAGCAGCCCGGGACAGGGTGAGGGTGAGCAGTTCTTC.

This chain uses TRBV28 with TRBJ1-6; D gene unclear. The CDR3 loop spans 13 amino acids. Trimming left V 6 bases short and J 10 bases short, with 13 bases between. From germline, CDR1 is MDHEN and CDR2 SYDVKM. DNA of the CDR3: TGTGCCAGCAGCAACAGAGTTCGCTCACCCCTCCACTTT. It codes for CASSNRVRSPLHF. Full variable domain (outside the CDR3, taken from reference TRBV28 and TRBJ1-6): DVKVTQSSRYLVKRTGEKVFLECVQDMDHENMFWYRQDPGLGLRLIYFSYDVKMKEKGDIPEGYSVSREKKERFSLILESASTNQTSMYLCASSNRVRSPLHFGNGTRLTVT.

This chain links TRBV2 with TRBJ1-2, with D possibly being TRBD1 (5 bases). This CDR3 contains 12 residues. Germline CDR1 and CDR2: SNHLY and FYNNEI. V lost 7 bases to trimming and J lost 8 bases, with 14 bases between them. CDR3 DNA sequence: TGTGCCAGCAATTCACAGGAAGGAGGCTACACCTTC. Protein: CASNSQEGGYTF.

V is TRBV5-1 and J is TRBJ2-3; TRBD2 matches 9 bases. The CDR3 length is 16 residues. V shed 7 bases, J shed 2 bases, and the junction held 11 bases outside the gene matches. From germline, CDR1 is SGHRS and CDR2 YFSETQ. As DNA, the CDR3 is TGCGCCAGCGGCCCGGGGGCTAGCGGGACCACAGATACGCAGTATTTT. The encoded protein is CASGPGASGTTDTQYF.

V usage is TRBV9 and J usage is TRBJ1-1; TRBD1 agrees at 10 bases. CDR1 is SGDLS, CDR2 YYNGEE, per germline. V was pared by 2 bases and J by 0 bases, with 1 base of the junction left unmatched. CDR3 length: 15 amino acids. CDR3 region: CASSVGTGVNTEAFF. CDR3 in DNA: TGTGCCAGCAGCGTGGGGACAGGGGTGAACACTGAAGCTTTCTTT.

This sequence joins TRBV6-6 and TRBJ2-1, with 10 bases lining up with TRBD2. The junction had 3 bases not matched to a gene; V was cut back by 2 bases and J by 2 bases. Germline CDR1 is MNHNY and CDR2 is SVGAGI (reference sequence). This CDR3 spans 16 amino acids. This chain's CDR3 is CASSYALAGAYNEQFF. CDR3 DNA sequence: TGTGCCAGCAGTTACGCGCTAGCGGGGGCCTACAATGAGCAGTTCTTC.

V gene TRBV11-2 combines with J gene TRBJ2-7; 8 bases agree with TRBD1. CDR1 is SGHAT, CDR2 FQNNGV, per germline. This CDR3 comprises 15 residues. V was clipped by 5 bases and J by 5 bases; unmatched bases: 11. CDR3 bases: TGTGCCAGCAGCCCTGGACAGGGAAAGGTCCACGAGCAGTACTTC. It translates to CASSPGQGKVHEQYF.

This clone was observed a single time. The genes are TRBV21-1 and TRBJ1-2. TRBV21-1 is noted as a pseudogene. The CDR3 contains 16 residues. CDR3 coding DNA: TGTGCCAGCAGCAAAGGCAGGAGGGGACTCTACTATGGCTACACCTTC. This gives the protein CASSKGRRGLYYGYTF.

V is TRBV29-1 and J is TRBJ1-2, with a tentative D call TRBD1 (5 bases). This CDR3 has 14 residues. V lost 2 bases and J 4 bases, leaving 14 bases between the germline ends. The germline V gene has CDR1 SQVTM and CDR2 ANQGSEA. CDR3 amino acids: CSVESFRGAYGYTF. For the CDR3, the DNA is TGCAGCGTTGAATCTTTTAGGGGCGCCTATGGCTACACCTTC.

CDR3: CASSQDVLPIETQYF. The CDR3 nucleotides are TGCGCCAGCAGCCAAGATGTACTACCAATAGAGACCCAGTACTTC. The rearrangement links TRBV4-1 to TRBJ2-5; D is unresolved. V dropped 0 bases and J dropped 4 bases, with 12 bases sitting between them. Germline CDR1 is MGHRA and CDR2 is YSYEKL. The CDR3 totals 15 residues.

V and J are TRBV7-2 and TRBJ1-5, with 7 nucleotides matching TRBD1. CDR1 is SGHTA, CDR2 FQGNSA, per germline. CDR3 length: 15 residues. V was pared by 4 bases and J by 0 bases, with 3 bases of the junction left unmatched. The CDR3 region has the DNA TGTGCCAGCAGCTGGCAGGGGGGTAGCAATCAGCCCCAGCATTTT. It codes for CASSWQGGSNQPQHF.

J is TRBJ1-3 and V is TRBV2; 7 bases fit TRBD1. This CDR3 is built from 14 residues. The V gene's germline CDR1 is SNHLY and CDR2 FYNNEI. The trim removed 7 bases at V and 1 base at J, leaving 4 bases unmatched. The CDR3 loop is CASTMTGSGNTIYF. DNA for the CDR3: TGTGCCAGCACTATGACAGGGTCTGGAAACACCATATATTTT. The full variable domain, in which reference TRBV2 and TRBJ1-3 provide the parts outside the CDR3, is EPEVTQTPSHQVTQMGQEVILRCVPISNHLYFYWYRQILGQKVEFLVSFYNNEISEKSEIFDDQFSVERPDGSNFTLKIRSTKLEDSAMYFCASTMTGSGNTIYFGEGSWLTVV.